This TCR beta chain was obtained from a study of T cell responses to AZD1222 COVID-19 vaccine. The overall study: Second-dose groups at about 4 or about 12 weeks were pooled. Findings and limits, study-wide: CD4 TCRs covered the whole spike, strongest at regions 160-218 and 743-854. Two doses of AZD1222 preceded a rise in Spike-specific TCR breadth and depth. Donor demographics were predominantly white British with a female majority; clonal diversity may be underestimated.

TCRdb's copy holds only in-frame clones and misses some; the assay was immunoSEQ multiplex PCR. There are 130,000 or so clones in the sample; 70% to 90% occur only once, and around 20% lies in the top ten. The CDR3 is 10 residues long. CDR1 DFQATT and CDR2 SNEGSKA come from the germline V gene (reference sequence). Of note for this clone: What it binds is not known. A junction end diverges from the germline sequence, so it may reflect a read error.

This receptor was taken from an adult in good health. The sample in question was peripheral blood, obtained on day 0 of AZD1222 vaccination. The chain uses TRBV20-1 and TRBJ1-2; D is perhaps TRBD1 (5 bases). In DNA, the CDR3 is TGCAGTGCTAGAGGCCAGACAGAGGTCTTC. This sequence encodes CSARGQTEVF.